The 30 T cell receptor beta chains below come from one sample, sequenced in a study of identical twins. TCRdb itself ran the 5' RACE reads through MiXCR, one entry per CDR3 protein. The sample records 640,000 or so distinct CDR3 sequences, over 5% being singletons. Sequenced sample: naive T cells sorted from blood. The source of these receptors is a man younger than 35 in good health.

This clonotype has ten or more counts. At one end the junction does not follow the germline gene, possibly because of a read error. The chain combines TRBV7-9 with TRBJ2-1, with TRBD2 matching over 10 bases. Germline-derived CDR1 and CDR2 are SEHNR and FQNEAQ (reference sequence). The CDR3 covers 13 residues. CDR3 in DNA: TGTGCCAGCAGTTTAGCGGGGGGCGATGAGCAGTTCTTC. Its translation: CASSLAGGDEQFF. Looking up the rest from reference TRBV7-9 and TRBJ2-1 gives the full variable domain: DTGVSQNPRHKITKRGQNVTFRCDPISEHNRLYWYRQTLGQGPEFLTYFQNEAQLEKSRLLSDRFSAERPKGSFSTLEIQRTEQGDSAMYLCASSLAGGDEQFFGPGTRLTVL.

This clonotype was observed many times. This chain joins TRBV10-3 and TRBJ2-2; no reliable D call. Germline assignment: CDR1 ENHRY and CDR2 SYGVKD. V lost 3 bases, J lost 2 bases, and 7 bases lay in between. The CDR3 is 14 amino acids. DNA of the CDR3: TGTGCCATCAGTGAAGGCGGTAACACCGGGGAGCTGTTTTTT. It is translated as CAISEGGNTGELFF.

The V gene is TRBV12-3 or TRBV12-4, the J gene TRBJ2-3, with a possible D match to TRBD2 (5 bases). V lost 5 bases and J 0 bases, leaving 12 bases between the germline ends. The length of the CDR3 is 15 residues. CDR3 sequence reads: CASSVSVPSTDTQYF. The DNA for the CDR3 is TGTGCCAGCAGTGTTAGCGTCCCTAGCACAGATACGCAGTATTTT.

The J gene is TRBJ2-7, the V gene TRBV24-1; no clear D. Trimming took off 3 bases at V and 5 bases at J, with 10 bases between the two ends. Germline V gives CDR1 KGHDR, CDR2 SFDVKD. This CDR3 comprises 13 residues. The chain's CDR3 is CATSDVGRNEQYF. CDR3 DNA sequence: TGTGCCACCAGTGATGTCGGGCGCAACGAGCAGTACTTC.

This clonotype was detected many times. The chain has TRBV15 and TRBJ2-1; TRBD1 is a possible D gene (5 bases). The CDR3 is 14 amino acids. The V gene lost 3 bases and the J gene lost 2 bases, with 8 bases spanning the gap. CDR1 is LNHNV, CDR2 YYDKDF, per germline (reference sequence). The CDR3 reads CATSRPGTYNEQFF. The CDR3 DNA sequence: TGTGCCACCAGCAGGCCAGGGACCTACAATGAGCAGTTCTTC. The entire variable domain, with the rest obtained from reference TRBV15 and TRBJ2-1, is as follows: DAMVIQNPRYQVTQFGKPVTLSCSQTLNHNVMYWYQQKSSQAPKLLFHYYDKDFNNEADTPDNFQSRRPNTSFCFLDIRSPGLGDTAMYLCATSRPGTYNEQFFGPGTRLTVL.

The V gene is TRBV5-5, the J gene TRBJ2-1, with 8 bases aligning to TRBD1. In germline, CDR1 is SGHKS, CDR2 YYEKEE (reference sequence). Trimming cost V 4 bases and J 4 bases; bases outside gene matches: 7. This CDR3 has 15 residues. CDR3 nucleotide sequence: TGTGCCAGCAGCACCGGGACAGGCCTATACAATGAGCAGTTCTTC. It codes for CASSTGTGLYNEQFF.

The chain recombines TRBV5-1 with TRBJ2-1; D unresolved. Germline V gives CDR1 SGHRS, CDR2 YFSETQ. The CDR3 is 14 residues long. Trimming took off 2 bases at V and 6 bases at J, with 12 bases between the two ends. In DNA, the CDR3 is TGCGCCAGCAGCTTTGTTTCCGAAGGCAATGAGCAGTTCTTC. It translates to CASSFVSEGNEQFF.

This clonotype was observed a few times. The V and J genes are TRBV7-3 and TRBJ1-4, with D possibly being TRBD1 (5 bases). The CDR3 runs 15 residues. CDR1 SGHTA and CDR2 FQGTGA come from the germline V gene. V gave up 0 bases and J gave up 4 bases, with 9 bases separating them. The CDR3 sequence: CASSLTGDSNEKLFF. CDR3 DNA sequence: TGTGCCAGCAGCTTAACTGGCGACAGTAATGAAAAACTGTTTTTT.

In its sample, this clonotype was seen a few times. The rearrangement links TRBV7-9 to TRBJ1-4; D gene unclear. The CDR3 is 12 residues long. From germline, CDR1 is SEHNR and CDR2 FQNEAQ (reference sequence). V was trimmed by 10 bases and J by 5 bases, leaving 11 bases between them. This CDR3 is CATRDTNEKLFF. The CDR3 nucleotides read TGTGCCACAAGGGATACGAATGAAAAACTGTTTTTT.

This clonotype was picked up a small number of times. The chain carries TRBV21-1 and TRBJ1-5; TRBD1 is the table's D call and was not checked against the DNA. TRBV21-1 constitutes a pseudogene. The CDR3 spans 15 residues. The CDR3, as DNA: TGTGCCAGCAACCCGACAGACTATAGCAATCAGCCCCAGCATTTT. This translates into CASNPTDYSNQPQHF.

This clonotype was seen at least ten times. The rearrangement joins TRBV6-5 to TRBJ2-3, with D maybe TRBD2 (6 bases). Germline lookup yields CDR1 MNHEY and CDR2 SVGAGI. V dropped 2 bases and J dropped 3 bases, with 15 bases sitting between them. This CDR3 contains 16 residues. As DNA, the CDR3 is TGTGCCAGCAGTTACCGGGGGAAATTAGGTACAGATACGCAGTATTTT. The encoded protein is CASSYRGKLGTDTQYF.

As to this clonotype: Sequence at one end of the junction differs from germline and may be a read error. V and J are TRBV7-9 and TRBJ2-3; D is tentatively TRBD1 or TRBD2 (5 bases each). The CDR3 spans 15 residues. Germline V gene sequence: CDR1 SEHNR, CDR2 FQNEAQ (reference sequence). DNA for the CDR3: TGTGCCAGCAGCTTACCGCGGGTGGGGCAAGATACGCAGTGTTTT. It is translated as CASSLPRVGQDTQCF.

This clonotype has a handful of counts. This chain's CDR3 is CASSQGLAGYEQYV. Here the CDR3 DNA reads TGTGCCAGCAGCCAAGGACTAGCGGGGTACGAGCAGTACGTC. The chain links TRBV3-1 to TRBJ2-7; the match to TRBD2 covers 11 bases. Germline CDR1 is LGHDT and CDR2 is YNNKEL (reference sequence). The CDR3 contains 14 residues. V dropped 1 base and J dropped 4; count of bases not matched to a gene: 0.

This sequence joins TRBV10-3 and TRBJ2-1, with 10 bases aligning to TRBD2. Unmatched junction bases numbered 4, after V lost 5 bases and J lost 3 bases. Germline V gene data show CDR1 as ENHRY and CDR2 as SYGVKD. The CDR3 contains 15 residues. Here the CDR3 reads CAISTGTSDYNEQFF. The DNA for the CDR3 is TGTGCCATCAGTACCGGGACTAGCGACTACAATGAGCAGTTCTTC.

This clonotype was counted a few times. The chain recombines TRBV12-3 or TRBV12-4 with TRBJ2-2, with unresolved D. The germline V and J ends were trimmed by 3 bases and 4 bases, with 18 bases remaining between them. This CDR3 region has 17 residues. DNA of the CDR3: TGTGCCAGCAGTTTCAAGGTCGGGTCCGACGGCACCGGGGAGCTGTTTTTT. It yields the protein CASSFKVGSDGTGELFF.

This clonotype showed up many times. This chain joins TRBV28 and TRBJ2-1; D is unclear. The germline V gene encodes CDR1 MDHEN and CDR2 SYDVKM. The V end lost 6 bases, the J end lost 11 bases, and 11 bases lay between the germline ends. The CDR3 loop spans 11 amino acids. This chain's CDR3 is CASSLGLKQFF. CDR3 bases: TGTGCCAGCAGCTTGGGTTTAAAGCAGTTCTTC. The full variable domain, in which reference TRBV28 and TRBJ2-1 provide the parts outside the CDR3, is DVKVTQSSRYLVKRTGEKVFLECVQDMDHENMFWYRQDPGLGLRLIYFSYDVKMKEKGDIPEGYSVSREKKERFSLILESASTNQTSMYLCASSLGLKQFFGPGTRLTVL.

Many counts were recorded for this clonotype. This chain connects TRBV15 to TRBJ2-7, with D possibly TRBD2 on 6 matching bases. Germline loops: CDR1 LNHNV, CDR2 YYDKDF (reference sequence). Deletions cut 3 bases from V and 6 bases from J, with 12 bases between. This CDR3 is 13 amino acids long. The CDR3 sequence: CATSSMGLGEQYF. CDR3 in DNA: TGTGCCACCAGCAGCATGGGACTGGGCGAGCAGTACTTC.

At least ten counts were recorded for this clonotype. The rearrangement links TRBV20-1 to TRBJ2-1; D is uncertain. The V end lost 2 bases, the J end lost 7 bases, and 9 bases lay between the germline ends. The CDR3 is made up of 12 amino acids. Germline CDR1 is DFQATT and CDR2 is SNEGSKA (reference sequence). The CDR3 is CSARQVGNEQFF. CDR3 nucleotide sequence: TGCAGTGCTAGACAGGTTGGGAATGAGCAGTTCTTC.

V usage is TRBV27 and J usage is TRBJ1-2; D is uncertain. Trimming took off 6 bases at V and 3 bases at J, with 11 bases between the two ends. This CDR3 contains 13 residues. The germline CDR1 and CDR2 sequences are MNHEY and SMNVEV (reference sequence). As DNA, the CDR3 is TGTGCCAGCAGCCCACCCGGGTACTATGGCTACACCTTC. It yields the protein CASSPPGYYGYTF.

Many counts were recorded for this clonotype. The chain links TRBV12-3 or TRBV12-4 to TRBJ2-7; 7 nucleotides line up with TRBD1. This CDR3 contains 14 residues. V trimming: 3 bases; J trimming: 3 bases; junction bases outside the gene matches: 5. The CDR3 DNA follows: TGTGCCAGCAGTTTTCTGGGACAGTTCTACGAGCAGTACTTC. Amino acids: CASSFLGQFYEQYF.

This clonotype was counted many times. This sequence joins TRBV29-1 and TRBJ1-1; no firm D call. This CDR3 comprises 13 residues. V was shortened by 4 bases and J by 0 bases, with 9 bases between the two germline ends. Germline lookup yields CDR1 SQVTM and CDR2 ANQGSEA. Here the CDR3 reads CSVGRDMNTEAFF. The CDR3 DNA is TGCAGCGTTGGTAGGGATATGAACACTGAAGCTTTCTTT.

There are many counts of this clonotype. The rearrangement uses TRBV20-1 and TRBJ2-1; 9 bases align to TRBD2. V lost 0 bases and J lost 3; bases outside the gene matches: 3. Germline lookup yields CDR1 DFQATT and CDR2 SNEGSKA (reference sequence). This CDR3 has 15 amino acids. The CDR3 here is CSARDRGGVYNEQFF. The CDR3 DNA follows: TGCAGTGCTAGAGATCGCGGGGGGGTCTACAATGAGCAGTTCTTC.

This clonotype was recorded at least ten times. The J gene is TRBJ2-3, the V gene TRBV5-1; D call uncertain. Germline V gene data show CDR1 as SGHRS and CDR2 as YFSETQ. The CDR3 is made up of 16 amino acids. V dropped 1 base and J dropped 6 bases, with 18 bases sitting between them. The CDR3 nucleotides read TGCGCCAGCAGCTTGTTAAACCCACGGTTGATGGATACGCAGTATTTT. As protein: CASSLLNPRLMDTQYF.

The chain carries TRBV6-2 or TRBV6-3 and TRBJ2-7; D ambiguous. Germline CDR1 reads MNHEY; CDR2 reads SVGEGT. CDR3 size: 15 residues. Trimming cost V 6 bases and J 3 bases, with 18 bases left between them. Here the CDR3 reads CASSPRVGNLYEQYF. CDR3 DNA: TGTGCCAGCAGCCCACGAGTCGGCAACCTCTACGAGCAGTACTTC.

This clonotype has ten or more counts. The chain is built from TRBV7-2 and TRBJ2-5; D remains ambiguous. CDR3 size: 14 residues. Germline values: CDR1 SGHTA, CDR2 FQGNSA. V lost 2 bases and J 5 bases, leaving 12 bases between the germline ends. This CDR3 is CASSLPPVGETQYF. As DNA, the CDR3 is TGTGCCAGCAGCTTACCTCCCGTGGGGGAGACCCAGTACTTC.

This clonotype was seen a few times. In DNA form, the CDR3 reads TGCAGCGTGAACACAGGGGGACCTTCCTACGAGCAGTACTTC. Residues: CSVNTGGPSYEQYF. The V and J genes are TRBV29-1 and TRBJ2-7, with 8 bases fitting TRBD1. The CDR3 covers 14 residues. V lost 6 bases, J lost 1 base, and 8 bases stayed unmatched. In germline, CDR1 is SQVTM, CDR2 ANQGSEA.

CDR3 sequence: CAWFQAGSYNEQFF. CDR3 nucleotide sequence: TGTGCCTGGTTCCAAGCGGGGTCTTACAATGAGCAGTTCTTC. This rearrangement joins TRBV30 to TRBJ2-1, with TRBD2 identical over 7 bases. This CDR3 comprises 14 residues. In germline, CDR1 is GTSNPN, CDR2 SVGIG (reference sequence). Unmatched junction bases numbered 8, after V lost 5 bases and J lost 4 bases.

This clonotype was observed many times. The chain couples TRBV20-1 to TRBJ2-7; D gene ambiguous. V lost 3 bases, J lost 2 bases, and 8 bases lay in between. Per germline, CDR1 DFQATT and CDR2 SNEGSKA (reference sequence). The CDR3 has 12 amino acids. The CDR3 DNA sequence: TGCAGTGCTAGCCCCAACACCTACGAGCAGTACTTC. It yields the protein CSASPNTYEQYF.

The chain combines TRBV12-3 or TRBV12-4 with TRBJ2-1; D possibly matches TRBD1 or TRBD2 (5 bases each). The CDR3 is 14 amino acids. V was cut by 1 base and J by 9 bases, with 13 bases left in between. The DNA for the CDR3 is TGTGCCAGCAGTTTAGTTGCCAGGGCGGGTGAGCAGTTCTTC. Its protein product is CASSLVARAGEQFF.

This clonotype was detected ten times or more. The rearrangement joins TRBV9 to TRBJ2-1, with D tentatively TRBD1 (5 bases). V dropped 4 bases and J dropped 8 bases, with 10 bases sitting between them. The V gene's germline CDR1 is SGDLS and CDR2 YYNGEE. The CDR3 length is 12 residues. This CDR3 is CASSPLGHEQFF. CDR3 DNA: TGTGCCAGCAGCCCCCTGGGGCATGAGCAGTTCTTC.